The rows below give T cell receptor beta chains drawn from one sample of a study of blood T cell repertoires in COVID-19. Measured with immunoSEQ multiplex PCR; TCRdb has only the in-frame clones, and not every one. The sample lists more than 150,000 clones, 70% to 90% seen once, with about 9.1% in the top ten. Sequencing used peripheral blood. All receptors come from a woman at least 80 years old with acute or convalescent COVID-19. Each CDR3 is given with its conserved first and last residue. D genes are given only for firm matches. For some rows the clone size is stated as once, few or many, or as a class when expanded; others skip it.

v_call	j_call	clone_size	d_call	cdr3_aa	cdr3_nt
TRBV12-3/TRBV12-4	TRBJ1-2	few	NA	CASSSPYGYTF	TGTGCCAGCAGTTCTCCCTATGGCTACACCTTC
TRBV3-1/TRBV3-2	TRBJ1-3	NA	TRBD1	CASSQAQTGENTIYF	TGTGCCAGCAGCCAAGCCCAGACAGGGGAGAACACCATATATTTT
TRBV6-6	TRBJ1-5	NA	NA	CASSYPDSFNQLQHF	TGTGCCAGCAGTTACCCGGACAGCTTCAATCAGCTCCAGCATTTT
TRBV24-1	TRBJ2-7	NA	NA	CAVSGYSYEQYF	TGTGCCGTTTCGGGGTACTCCTACGAGCAGTACTTC
TRBV19	TRBJ1-5	NA	TRBD1	CASSNPWTGLNQPQHF	TGTGCCAGTAGCAACCCATGGACAGGCCTCAATCAGCCCCAGCATTTT
TRBV5-1	TRBJ2-2	NA	NA	CASSGGTGELFF	TGCGCCAGCAGCGGGGGGACCGGGGAGCTGTTTTTT
TRBV15	TRBJ1-2	NA	NA	CATSRDARSLYGYTF	TGTGCCACCAGCAGAGATGCGAGGTCGCTATATGGCTACACCTTC
TRBV7-8	TRBJ2-5	NA	TRBD1	CASSSGSQGDFETQYF	TGTGCCAGCAGCTCGGGGTCACAGGGGGATTTCGAGACCCAGTACTTC
TRBV6-5	TRBJ1-6	NA	NA	CASSSRDNSPLHF	TGTGCCAGCAGTTCCAGGGATAATTCACCCCTCCACTTT
TRBV15	TRBJ2-1	NA	TRBD2	CATSPRGRGPNEQFF	TGTGCCACCAGCCCCCGGGGGAGGGGCCCTAATGAGCAGTTCTTC
TRBV14	TRBJ2-7	once	NA	CASSLNPYEQYF	TGTGCCAGCAGCCTCAATCCCTACGAGCAGTACTTC
TRBV7-9	TRBJ1-1	NA	NA	CASSLGAMNTEAFF	TGTGCCAGCAGCTTAGGGGCAATGAACACTGAAGCTTTCTTT
TRBV2	TRBJ2-5	NA	NA	CASSDLGREQETQYF	TGTGCCAGCAGTGACTTGGGCAGAGAACAAGAGACCCAGTACTTC
TRBV27	TRBJ2-3	NA	NA	CASSTMTQGGQYF	TGTGCCAGCAGTACCATGACTCAGGGAGGGCAGTATTTT
TRBV21-1	TRBJ1-5	NA	NA	CASSKVGRPYSNQPQHF	TGTGCCAGCAGCAAAGTCGGGAGACCTTATAGCAATCAGCCCCAGCATTTT
TRBV18	TRBJ2-7	NA	NA	CASSPQGDPSYEQYF	TGTGCCAGCTCACCACAGGGGGATCCCTCCTACGAGCAGTACTTC
TRBV19	TRBJ2-5	NA	NA	CASSIGGSETQYF	TGTGCCAGTAGTATTGGGGGCTCTGAGACCCAGTACTTC
TRBV6-5	TRBJ1-1	NA	NA	CASSVWGETEAFF	TGTGCCAGCTCGGTATGGGGGGAGACTGAAGCTTTCTTT
TRBV7-6	TRBJ1-1	NA	TRBD1	CASSPPGTGTGGSEAFF	TGTGCCAGCAGCCCACCAGGGACCGGGACAGGGGGTTCTGAAGCTTTCTTT
TRBV5-4	TRBJ1-3	NA	NA	CASSREGQISGNTIYF	TGTGCCAGCAGCAGGGAAGGACAGATCTCTGGAAACACCATATATTTT
TRBV5-6	TRBJ2-1	NA	NA	CASSPGGAYNEQFF	TGTGCCAGCAGCCCAGGAGGGGCCTACAATGAGCAGTTCTTC
TRBV6-2/TRBV6-3	TRBJ1-1	NA	TRBD1	CASSDRGLFEAFF	TGTGCCAGCAGCGACAGGGGGCTTTTTGAAGCTTTCTTT
TRBV18	TRBJ1-1	NA	NA	CASSPINDITNTEAFF	TGTGCCAGCTCACCAATCAACGACATTACAAACACTGAAGCTTTCTTT
TRBV12-5	TRBJ1-5	NA	TRBD1	CASGSRPGQGSNQPQHF	TGTGCTAGTGGTTCTAGACCGGGACAGGGGAGCAATCAGCCCCAGCATTTT
TRBV9	TRBJ2-3	NA	TRBD2	CASSPPPRGTSIQRARDTQYF	TGTGCCAGCAGCCCGCCCCCCAGGGGGACTAGCATCCAGCGGGCACGAGATACGCAGTATTTT
TRBV10-3	TRBJ2-7	NA	NA	CAISESESSYEQYF	TGTGCCATCAGTGAGTCGGAGAGCTCCTACGAGCAGTACTTC
TRBV5-4	TRBJ2-5	NA	TRBD2	CASSLVVAGGYQETQYF	TGTGCCAGCAGCTTAGTAGTAGCGGGGGGTTACCAAGAGACCCAGTACTTC
TRBV21-1	TRBJ1-2	NA	NA	CASSKAGDRVAYGYTF	TGTGCCAGCAGCAAAGCGGGAGACAGGGTAGCCTATGGCTACACCTTC
TRBV6-1	TRBJ2-7	NA	NA	CASSELGNSYEQYF	TGTGCCAGCAGTGAATTGGGCAACTCCTACGAGCAGTACTTC
TRBV7-7	TRBJ2-5	once	NA	CASSPDTWETQYF	TGTGCCAGCAGCCCAGACACGTGGGAGACCCAGTACTTC